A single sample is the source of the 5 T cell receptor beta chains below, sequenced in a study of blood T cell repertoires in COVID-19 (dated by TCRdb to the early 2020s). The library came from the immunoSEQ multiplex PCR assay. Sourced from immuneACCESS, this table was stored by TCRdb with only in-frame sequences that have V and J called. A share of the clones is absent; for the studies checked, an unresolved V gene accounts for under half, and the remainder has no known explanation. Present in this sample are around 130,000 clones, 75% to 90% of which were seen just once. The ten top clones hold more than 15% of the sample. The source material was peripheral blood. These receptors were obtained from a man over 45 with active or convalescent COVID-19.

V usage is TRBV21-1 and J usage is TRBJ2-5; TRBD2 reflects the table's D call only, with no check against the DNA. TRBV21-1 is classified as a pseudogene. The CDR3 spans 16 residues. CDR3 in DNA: TGTGCCAGCAGCAAAGTTTCGGGGGAATGTCGAGAGACCCAGTACTTC. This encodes CASSKVSGECRETQYF.

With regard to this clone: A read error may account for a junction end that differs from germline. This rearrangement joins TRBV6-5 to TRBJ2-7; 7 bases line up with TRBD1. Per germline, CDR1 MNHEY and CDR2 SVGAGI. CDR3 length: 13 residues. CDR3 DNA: TGTGCCAGCAGCGAGGTCGACCGACAGGGTTGGCACTTC. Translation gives CASSEVDRQGWHF.

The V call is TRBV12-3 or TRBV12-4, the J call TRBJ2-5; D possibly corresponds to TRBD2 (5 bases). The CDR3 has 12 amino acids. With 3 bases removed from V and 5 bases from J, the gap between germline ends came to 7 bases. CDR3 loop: CASSFSGETQYF. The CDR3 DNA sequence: TGTGCCAGCAGTTTCTCGGGGGAGACCCAGTACTTC.

DNA for the CDR3: TGCGCCAGCAGCTTGGACAGCTTGCTAAATAATTCACCCCTCCACTTT. It is translated as CASSLDSLLNNSPLHF. The rearrangement uses TRBV5-1 and TRBJ1-6; D is unclear. This CDR3 comprises 16 residues. Germline V gene lookup returns CDR1 SGHRS and CDR2 YFSETQ. Trimming shortened V by 0 bases and J by 5 bases, and 12 bases separated the two germline ends.

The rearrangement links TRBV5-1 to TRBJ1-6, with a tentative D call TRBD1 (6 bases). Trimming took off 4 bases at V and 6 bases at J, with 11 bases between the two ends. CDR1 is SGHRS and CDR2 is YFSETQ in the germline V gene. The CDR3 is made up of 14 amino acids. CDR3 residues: CASSPGTSNSPLHF. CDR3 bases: TGCGCCAGCAGCCCAGGGACAAGTAATTCACCCCTCCACTTT.